This T cell receptor (beta chain) was captured by sequencing in a study of shared clonotypes between healthy human individuals. Study context: Each donor's CD4 naive and CD4 memory cells filled three plates apiece, CD8 naive two, and CD8 memory one.

In regard to this clone: The antigen is unknown.

Germline V gene data show CDR1 as MGHRA and CDR2 as YSYEKL. This CDR3 comprises 13 residues. Trimming took off 0 bases at V and 12 bases at J, with 15 bases between the two ends. Assay used: immunoSEQ multiplex PCR; TCRdb lists only in-frame clones, some missing. The sample yields roughly 1,000,000 clones, around 78% seen once. Study findings and constraints: The four-donor shared clonotypes exceeded non-shared clonotypes in generation probability, with non-shared ones scoring lower. Sequencing depth was a factor that was expected to affect clonotype sharing among donors.

V and J are TRBV4-1 and TRBJ2-7; unclear D gene. This TCR came from a man younger than 35 in good health. Some clones in this sample may be carry-over from other donors' samples. Material: memory CD4+ T cells from PBMCs. Subset reported: CD45RA-negative fraction. The CDR3 DNA sequence: TGCGCCAGCAGCCAAGATCATCAGGCCCAGCGGTACTTC. Its protein is CASSQDHQAQRYF.